This T cell receptor (beta chain) was captured by sequencing in a study of T cell responses to AZD1222 COVID-19 vaccine. Study results and limitations: The study found vaccine-associated CD4 TCRs spanning spike, dominant at 160-218 and 743-854.

As for this clone: Its specificity is unknown.

Profiling relied on immunoSEQ multiplex PCR, and the TCRdb table lists in-frame clones only, not all of them. The table records almost 50,000 clones, under 85% of them present only once. V lost 0 bases and J 0 bases, leaving 6 bases between the germline ends. Germline CDR1 is LNHNV and CDR2 is YYDKDF (reference sequence). This CDR3 spans 15 amino acids. V and J are TRBV15 and TRBJ1-5; D not resolved. The TCR originated in an adult in good health. Sample: peripheral blood, taken on day 0 of MenACWY control vaccination. The CDR3 loop is CATSREADSNQPQHF. DNA of the CDR3: TGTGCCACCAGCAGAGAAGCTGATAGCAATCAGCCCCAGCATTTT.